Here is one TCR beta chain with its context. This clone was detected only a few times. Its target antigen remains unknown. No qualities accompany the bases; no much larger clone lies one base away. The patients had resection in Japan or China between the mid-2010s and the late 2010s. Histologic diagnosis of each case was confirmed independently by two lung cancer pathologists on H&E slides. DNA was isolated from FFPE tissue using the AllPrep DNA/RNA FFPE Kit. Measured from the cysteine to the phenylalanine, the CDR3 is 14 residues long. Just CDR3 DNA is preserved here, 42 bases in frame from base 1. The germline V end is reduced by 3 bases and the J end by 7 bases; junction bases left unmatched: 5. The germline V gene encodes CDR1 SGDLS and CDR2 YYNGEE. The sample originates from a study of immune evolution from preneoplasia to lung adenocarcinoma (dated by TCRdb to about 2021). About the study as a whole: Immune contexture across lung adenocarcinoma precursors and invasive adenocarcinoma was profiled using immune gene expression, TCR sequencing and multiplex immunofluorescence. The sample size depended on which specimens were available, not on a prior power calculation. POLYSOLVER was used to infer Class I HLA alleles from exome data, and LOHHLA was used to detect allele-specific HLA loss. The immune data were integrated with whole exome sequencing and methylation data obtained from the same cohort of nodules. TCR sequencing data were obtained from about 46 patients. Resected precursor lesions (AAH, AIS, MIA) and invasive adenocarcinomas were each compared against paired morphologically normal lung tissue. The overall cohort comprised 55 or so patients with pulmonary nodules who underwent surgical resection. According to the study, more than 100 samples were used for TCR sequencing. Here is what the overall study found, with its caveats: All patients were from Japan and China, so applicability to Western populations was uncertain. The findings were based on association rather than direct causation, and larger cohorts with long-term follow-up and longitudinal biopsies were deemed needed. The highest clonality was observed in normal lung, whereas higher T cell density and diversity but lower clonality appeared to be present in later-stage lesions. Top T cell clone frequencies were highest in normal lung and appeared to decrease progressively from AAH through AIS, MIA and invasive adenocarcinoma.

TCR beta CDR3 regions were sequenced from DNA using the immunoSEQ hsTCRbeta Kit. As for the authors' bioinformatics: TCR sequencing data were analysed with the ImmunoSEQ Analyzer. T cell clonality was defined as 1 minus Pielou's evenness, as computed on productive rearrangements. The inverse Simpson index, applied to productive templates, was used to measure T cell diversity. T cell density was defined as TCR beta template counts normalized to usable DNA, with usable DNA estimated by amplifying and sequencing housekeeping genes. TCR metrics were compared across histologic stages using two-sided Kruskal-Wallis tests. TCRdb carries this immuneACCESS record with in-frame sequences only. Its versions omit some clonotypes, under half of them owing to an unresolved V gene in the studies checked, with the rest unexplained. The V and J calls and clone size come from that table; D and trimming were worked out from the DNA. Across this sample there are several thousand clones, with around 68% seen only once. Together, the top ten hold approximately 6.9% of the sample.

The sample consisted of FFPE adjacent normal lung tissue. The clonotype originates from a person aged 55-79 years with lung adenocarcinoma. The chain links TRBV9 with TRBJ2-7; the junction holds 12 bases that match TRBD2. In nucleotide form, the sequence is TGTGCCAGCAGCGCGACTAGCGGGAGAGATGAGCAGTACTTC. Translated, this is CASSATSGRDEQYF.